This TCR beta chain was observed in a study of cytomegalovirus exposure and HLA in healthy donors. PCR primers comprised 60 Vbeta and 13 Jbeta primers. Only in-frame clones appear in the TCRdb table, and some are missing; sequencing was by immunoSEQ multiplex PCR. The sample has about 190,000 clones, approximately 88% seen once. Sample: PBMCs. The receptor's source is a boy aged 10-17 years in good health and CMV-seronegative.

CDR3 in amino acids: CASSDLGGRIYYGYTF. As DNA, the CDR3 is TGTGCCAGCAGTGATCTCGGGGGGCGCATTTACTATGGCTACACCTTC. The rearrangement uses TRBV6-1 and TRBJ1-2; D might be TRBD1 (6 bases). CDR3 size: 16 residues. With 3 bases removed from V and 3 bases from J, the gap between germline ends came to 17 bases. CDR1 and CDR2 (germline): MNHNS, SASEGT.